This T cell receptor beta chain was recorded in a study of blood T cell repertoires in COVID-19. Background on the study: The United States, Italy and Spain were the sources of the acute and convalescent COVID-19 samples.

Only in-frame clones appear in the TCRdb table, and some are missing; sequencing was by immunoSEQ multiplex PCR. The table shows 68,000 or so clones, with 70% to 85% occurring only once. The clonotype originates from a woman between 50 and 59 years old with acute or convalescent COVID-19. The source material was peripheral blood.

The CDR3 spells CASSFTSGREETQYF. The CDR3 bases are TGTGCCAGCAGCTTTACTAGCGGGCGAGAAGAGACCCAGTACTTC. The chain employs TRBV7-9 and TRBJ2-5, with 9 bases that match TRBD2. The V segment lost 3 bases and the J segment 3 bases; nucleotides outside the gene matches: 5. Per the germline V gene, CDR1 is SEHNR and CDR2 is FQNEAQ (reference sequence). The CDR3 is 15 residues long.